This T cell receptor beta chain is drawn from a study of T cell responses to AZD1222 COVID-19 vaccine (dated by TCRdb to the early 2020s). Describing the broader study: TCR sequencing covered more than 230 trial participants: approximately 200 given two doses of AZD1222 and about 26 given two doses of MenACWY control vaccine. Enrollment into the trials was organized by age into subgroups of 18-55, 56-69 and 70-plus years, and those subgroups contained roughly 150, 30 and 60 TCR-sequenced participants, respectively.

The CDR3 regions of human TCRbeta chains were analyzed by immunosequencing. Per the authors' processing: TCRs in the repertoires were matched against a reference library of SARS-CoV-2-specific TCRs that had been generated with the MIRA antigen-specificity platform. Breadth was defined as the fraction of unique TCRs that were SARS-CoV-2-associated. Depth was defined as the fraction of total T cells that were SARS-CoV-2-associated. Using the MIRA data, each spike-specific TCR was assigned both to the spike region to which the TCR was reactive and to a CD4 or CD8 class. Log10-transformed breadth and depth values were compared by one-way ANOVA with Sidak's multiple comparisons tests. Held by TCRdb, this immuneACCESS table contains in-frame sequences only and omits some clones. Under half of the omission traces to an unresolved V gene where checked; the cause of the rest is unknown. Clonal size and the V and J genes are those of that table, whereas D and trimming came from the DNA. This sample gives 20,000 to 25,000 clones in total; 87% of them show up just once. The ten largest clonotypes hold around a third of the sample.

What the research found in general, with its limitations: Participants were mostly white British, with more females than males. The authors suggested clonal diversity may have been underestimated. Conclusions about previously exposed vaccinees were limited because only six AZD1222 recipients were SARS-CoV-2 seropositive at baseline. The 56-69-year group was small, and its depth increase did not reach significance, likely because of low power. Because no samples from the day 14 peak response were available, repertoires could be characterized only after the peak T cell response. The vaccine-associated CD4 TCRs covered the entire spike protein, and the dominant responses fell in regions 160-218 and 743-854. Epitopes outside the regions mutated in the B.1.351 and B.1.1.7 variants were reportedly recognized by nearly half of the unique spike-specific TCRs. A significant rise in spike-specific TCR breadth and depth was observed after two AZD1222 doses relative to day 0 and relative to MenACWY recipients.

In the case of this clone: What antigen it recognizes has not been identified. There are no base qualities to consult, and no much larger clone falls within one base.

In the paper's terms, the time point label means: about 28 days (+/-7) after the second vaccine dose. AZD1222 recipients whose second dose came at about 4 weeks and those whose second dose came at about 12 weeks were combined into one group, since spike-specific TCR depth and breadth did not differ between the two schedules. Vaccinee samples came from UK trials COV001 and COV002, including a single-blind randomized controlled phase 2/3 trial of AZD1222 (ChAdOx1 nCoV-19) in healthy adults. For TCRbeta chain sequencing, PBMC samples were collected from trial participants at day 0 and at day 28 after the second dose. CDR1 and CDR2, per the germline V gene, are LGHNA and YNFKEQ. V is pared back by 0 bases and J by 0 bases, with 14 bases lying between the germline termini. From cysteine to phenylalanine, the CDR3 is 18 amino acids long. Just the 54-base CDR3 DNA is kept, in frame starting at base 1.

This TCR was sampled from an adult who received the AZD1222 COVID-19 vaccine. This material consisted of peripheral blood, taken 28 days after the second AZD1222 dose. The chain was built from TRBV4-2 and TRBJ1-4; the best D guess is TRBD1, with 5 bases matching. The DNA sequence is as follows: TGTGCCAGCAGCCAAGATGGGGGGTCGGGGGCAACTAATGAAAAACTGTTTTTT. It is translated as CASSQDGGSGATNEKLFF.